The subject of this entry is one T cell receptor beta chain. Participants were aged roughly 18 to 89 years from 24 US areas. Cohorts were assigned according to the clinical history that participants reported. Recovery meant two consecutive negative NP/OP PCR tests, professional clearance, or resolved symptoms. The data belong to a study of blood T cell repertoires in COVID-19. The overall study: Sources were T cells, B-cell-depleted T cells, or PBMCs; the material itself was cDNA or gDNA.

The assay was immunoSEQ multiplex PCR, and TCRdb's table has in-frame clones only and misses some. The data contain roughly 330,000 clones, approximately 87% of them singletons. CDR1 and CDR2 (germline): LNHDA, SQIVND (reference sequence). J gave up 8 bases and V 4 bases, and 6 bases lay outside the gene matches. This CDR3 contains 15 residues. The source material was PBMCs or T cells enriched from blood (not recorded which). The genes are TRBV19 and TRBJ1-6; 9 nucleotides align to TRBD1. The TCR was taken from a woman aged 25 to 39 who had recovered from COVID-19. The CDR3 nucleotides are TGTGCCAGTAGTAGACAGGGACAGGGATATTCACCCCTCCACTTT. As protein: CASSRQGQGYSPLHF.